This T cell receptor beta chain was recorded in a study of T cells after posttransplantation cyclophosphamide. Busulfan-fludarabine conditioning, marrow transplant, and cyclophosphamide on days +3 and +4 were administered. Study outcomes and limitations: TRB overlap between skin or GI tissue T cells and blood was limited.

Trimming removed 1 base from V and 10 bases from J, with 10 bases in between. The CDR3 length is 12 residues. Germline V gene sequence: CDR1 SNHLY, CDR2 FYNNEI. In regard to this clone: What it recognizes is unknown.

Repertoires were generated with immunoSEQ multiplex PCR, while TCRdb's copy carries only in-frame clones and drops some. The table records tens of thousands of clones, roughly 78% of them present only once. The chain is built from TRBV2 and TRBJ1-1; D uncertain. The sequencing used CD4+ T cells sorted from blood, collected 1,700 to 2,000 days after a stem cell transplant with posttransplant cyclophosphamide. This receptor was obtained from a female patient aged 35-55 years who received an allogeneic stem cell transplant from a related donor, was CMV-positive, and had no GVHD. The T cells may partly be graft donor cells. The CDR3 sequence is CASSEVASRAFF. DNA of the CDR3: TGTGCCAGCAGTGAAGTTGCTAGTCGAGCTTTCTTT. Drawing the rest from reference TRBV2 and TRBJ1-1, the complete variable domain is EPEVTQTPSHQVTQMGQEVILRCVPISNHLYFYWYRQILGQKVEFLVSFYNNEISEKSEIFDDQFSVERPDGSNFTLKIRSTKLEDSAMYFCASSEVASRAFFGQGTRLTVV.